Following are 10 T cell receptor beta chains from one sample sequenced in a study of early T cells in non-severe SARS-CoV-2 infection. A single record per CDR3 protein comes from TCRdb applying MiXCR to the 5' RACE reads. The repertoire holds 20,000 to 30,000 distinct CDR3 sequences, with about 4.4% as singletons. The source material was whole blood. The receptors come from an adult who was a healthcare worker with PCR-confirmed SARS-CoV-2 infection or an uninfected control (not recorded which).

Ten or more counts support this clonotype. CDR3 protein: CASSPRPLENIQYF. The CDR3 DNA follows: TGTGCCAGCAGTCCTAGGCCCCTTGAAAACATTCAGTACTTC. The V gene is TRBV27, the J gene TRBJ2-4; D is ambiguous. The germline gives CDR1 MNHEY, CDR2 SMNVEV (reference sequence). This CDR3 region has 14 residues. The V gene lost 5 bases and the J gene lost 5 bases, with 13 bases spanning the gap.

This clonotype was counted at least ten times. This chain links TRBV15 with TRBJ2-1, with 10 nucleotides matching TRBD1. CDR1 is LNHNV, CDR2 YYDKDF, per germline (reference sequence). This CDR3 region has 16 residues. V dropped 6 bases and J dropped 7; count of bases not matched to a gene: 12. The DNA for the CDR3 is TGTGCCACCAGGGCGACCGGGACAGGGGAACGGAATGAGCAGTTCTTC. Translation gives CATRATGTGERNEQFF.

In its sample, this clonotype was seen many times. This chain connects TRBV5-8 to TRBJ2-5, with D uncertain. Germline V gene lookup returns CDR1 SGHTS and CDR2 YDEGEE. V shed 0 bases and J shed 2 bases, with 11 bases lying between them. The length of the CDR3 is 15 residues. In nucleotides, the CDR3 is TGTGCCAGCAGCTTGGGGTTGGCGGTTCAAGAGACCCAGTACTTC. Protein: CASSLGLAVQETQYF. Full variable domain (rest looked up from reference TRBV5-8 and TRBJ2-5): EAGVTQSPTHLIKTRGQQATLRCSPISGHTSVYWYQQALGLGLQFLLWYDEGEERNRGNFPPRFSGRQFPNYSSELNVNALELEDSALYLCASSLGLAVQETQYFGPGTRLLVL.

A note on this clonotype: Mismatch with germline at one junction end may stem from a read error. This rearrangement joins TRBV6-1 to TRBJ1-1; D is undetermined. The germline V gene has CDR1 MNHNS and CDR2 SASEGT. The CDR3 runs 12 residues. The CDR3 DNA is TGTACCAGCAGTGGGCGGTCCACTGAAGCTTTCTTT. Protein: CTSSGRSTEAFF.

V gene TRBV19 combines with J gene TRBJ1-3; possible D gene TRBD1, 6 bases. This CDR3 is built from 14 residues. Trimming stripped 7 bases from V and 0 bases from J, with 10 bases between. Germline CDR1 is LNHDA and CDR2 is SQIVND (reference sequence). The CDR3 loop is CASKQGASGNTIYF. CDR3 bases: TGTGCCAGTAAACAGGGAGCCTCTGGAAACACCATATATTTT.

This clonotype was found many times. The chain combines TRBV5-1 with TRBJ2-5; no clear D. The V gene's germline CDR1 is SGHRS and CDR2 YFSETQ. With 1 base removed from V and 0 bases from J, the gap between germline ends came to 4 bases. This CDR3 has 13 amino acids. In DNA, the CDR3 is TGCGCCAGCAGCTTGAGCTACCAAGAGACCCAGTACTTC. Translating gives CASSLSYQETQYF.

This clonotype has only a few counts. This rearrangement joins TRBV6-2 or TRBV6-3 to TRBJ1-1; TRBD1 matches at 7 bases. The CDR3 has 12 residues. Germline V gene lookup returns CDR1 MNHEY and CDR2 SVGEGT. With 5 bases clipped from V and 8 bases from J, the junction kept 5 bases outside the gene matches. Here the CDR3 DNA reads TGTGCCAGCAGTCATACAGGGGCCGAAGCTTTCTTT. Its protein is CASSHTGAEAFF.

This clonotype has a handful of counts. The chain is built from TRBV29-1 and TRBJ2-7, with D hard to call. Germline V gene sequence: CDR1 SQVTM, CDR2 ANQGSEA. The CDR3 runs 13 residues. V was clipped by 7 bases and J by 1 base, with 14 bases between them. In DNA, the CDR3 is TGCAGCGCCCAATTGGTGAATTCCTACGAGCAGTACTTC. Translated, it gives CSAQLVNSYEQYF.

This clonotype has ten or more counts. The rearrangement joins TRBV2 to TRBJ2-1, with a possible D match to TRBD1 (5 bases). This CDR3 has 12 amino acids. Germline values: CDR1 SNHLY, CDR2 FYNNEI. Trimming pared 3 bases from V and 8 bases from J, leaving 8 bases between. CDR3 loop: CASSDRGDEQFF. The CDR3 DNA reads as TGTGCCAGCAGTGATAGGGGTGATGAGCAGTTCTTC.

The genes are TRBV28 and TRBJ1-2; perhaps TRBD1 as D (5 bases). This CDR3 contains 12 residues. Per the germline V gene, CDR1 is MDHEN and CDR2 is SYDVKM. V dropped 5 bases and J dropped 8 bases, with 12 bases sitting between them. CDR3 nucleotides: TGTGCCAGCAGTCAGGGTCTGGAAGGCTACACCTTC. It yields the protein CASSQGLEGYTF.